The source of this TCR beta chain is a study of blood T cell repertoires in COVID-19. On the study more broadly: There were acute and convalescent COVID-19 samples, and they came from the United States, Italy and Spain.

Trimming removed 8 bases from V and 0 bases from J; junction bases left unmatched: 13. Germline assignment: CDR1 SGHKS and CDR2 YYEKEE (reference sequence). The CDR3 has 16 residues. Participants were aged roughly 18 to 100 years from roughly 26 US areas. Participants were placed into cohorts based on the clinical history they reported. In the source study's methods: For nucleated cells, counts were estimated from reference gene primer amplification. Generated by immunoSEQ multiplex PCR, the TCRdb table keeps only in-frame clones and is missing some. That table is the source of V, J and clone size, and D and trimming were worked out from the DNA. The data contain about 190,000 clones, under 80% of them singletons.

What was sequenced was PBMCs or T cells enriched from blood (not recorded which). V is TRBV5-5 and J is TRBJ1-1; 7 positions agree with TRBD1. The sequence was obtained from a woman between 50 and 59 years old with acute COVID-19. In DNA, the CDR3 is TGTGCCAGTCACGGACAGGCAACAATCCTGAACACTGAAGCTTTCTTT. Its translation is CASHGQATILNTEAFF.